This is a list of T cell receptor beta chains from one sample in a study of patients and donors after allogeneic stem cell transplantation. One entry per CDR3 protein, called by TCRdb with MiXCR from the RT-PCR reads. This sample has over 150,000 distinct CDR3 sequences, with approximately 30% found just once. The sample taken for sequencing was blood, either unsorted or a sorted T cell fraction (not recorded which). The source is a human donor who was either an allogeneic HSCT recipient or a stem cell or donor lymphocyte infusion donor (not recorded which). It is not recorded whose cells these are; they may come from a transplant donor. Both conserved end residues are part of each CDR3. The D gene is left open where the match is weak. Rows may omit the clone size; those that give it use once, few, many or a size class.

clone size: -
D gene: -
J gene: TRBJ2-5
V gene: TRBV10-3
CDR3 length: 12
CDR3 protein: CAISESKGTQYF
CDR3 DNA: TGTGCCATCAGTGAGTCGAAGGGGACCCAGTACTTC

clone size: -
D gene: TRBD1
J gene: TRBJ2-5
V gene: TRBV6-5
CDR3 length: 16
CDR3 protein: CASSLLGVGQGETQYF
CDR3 DNA: TGTGCCAGCAGCTTACTCGGGGTGGGACAGGGTGAGACCCAGTACTTC

clone size: -
D gene: -
J gene: TRBJ2-5
V gene: TRBV6-5
CDR3 length: 15
CDR3 protein: CASSYQATIKETQYF
CDR3 DNA: TGTGCCAGCAGTTACCAGGCGACTATCAAAGAGACCCAGTACTTC

clone size: -
D gene: -
J gene: TRBJ1-2
V gene: TRBV19
CDR3 length: 11
CDR3 protein: CASKKGNGYTF
CDR3 DNA: TGTGCCAGTAAAAAGGGGAATGGCTACACCTTC

clone size: -
D gene: TRBD2
J gene: TRBJ2-3
V gene: TRBV12-3/TRBV12-4
CDR3 length: 16
CDR3 protein: CASSSLAGGPADTQYF
CDR3 DNA: TGTGCCAGCAGTTCCTTAGCGGGAGGGCCGGCAGATACGCAGTATTTT

clone size: -
D gene: -
J gene: TRBJ1-2
V gene: TRBV30
CDR3 length: 10
CDR3 protein: CAWSERGYTF
CDR3 DNA: TGTGCCTGGAGTGAGCGTGGCTACACCTTC

clone size: -
D gene: -
J gene: TRBJ2-3
V gene: TRBV7-3
CDR3 length: 16
CDR3 protein: CASSLGINGFTDTQYF
CDR3 DNA: TGTGCCAGCAGCTTAGGAATTAATGGGTTCACAGATACGCAGTATTTT

clone size: many
D gene: -
J gene: TRBJ1-2
V gene: TRBV9
CDR3 length: 16
CDR3 protein: CASSVVAFMPAGGYTF
CDR3 DNA: TGTGCCAGCAGCGTAGTGGCCTTCATGCCTGCAGGCGGCTACACCTTC

clone size: few
D gene: TRBD1
J gene: TRBJ2-1
V gene: TRBV7-3
CDR3 length: 16
CDR3 protein: CASSFRQGATYNEQFF
CDR3 DNA: TGTGCCAGCAGCTTTAGACAGGGGGCAACCTACAATGAGCAGTTCTTC

clone size: -
D gene: -
J gene: TRBJ2-7
V gene: TRBV28
CDR3 length: 11
CDR3 protein: CASSITYEQYF
CDR3 DNA: TGTGCCAGCAGTATAACCTACGAGCAGTACTTC

clone size: medium-sized
D gene: -
J gene: TRBJ1-2
V gene: TRBV28
CDR3 length: 14
CDR3 protein: CASTSGATGYGYTF
CDR3 DNA: TGTGCCAGCACCTCGGGGGCCACCGGGTATGGCTACACCTTC

clone size: few
D gene: -
J gene: TRBJ1-6
V gene: TRBV7-9
CDR3 length: 13
CDR3 protein: CASSGGGNSPLHF
CDR3 DNA: TGTGCCAGCAGCGGCGGGGGCAATTCACCCCTCCACTTT

clone size: many
D gene: -
J gene: TRBJ1-3
V gene: TRBV12-3/TRBV12-4
CDR3 length: 12
CDR3 protein: CASSLKGNTIYF
CDR3 DNA: TGTGCCAGCAGTTTAAAAGGAAACACCATATATTTT

clone size: few
D gene: TRBD1
J gene: TRBJ1-3
V gene: TRBV29-1
CDR3 length: 14
CDR3 protein: CSVADRVVGNTIYF
CDR3 DNA: TGCAGCGTTGCTGACAGGGTAGTTGGAAACACCATATATTTT

clone size: -
D gene: TRBD2
J gene: TRBJ2-2
V gene: TRBV6-1
CDR3 length: 13
CDR3 protein: CASRQLAPGELFF
CDR3 DNA: TGTGCCAGCAGACAACTAGCGCCCGGGGAGCTGTTTTTT

clone size: -
D gene: -
J gene: TRBJ2-6
V gene: TRBV4-2
CDR3 length: 15
CDR3 protein: CASSQEGRPANVLTF
CDR3 DNA: TGTGCCAGCAGCCAAGAGGGTCGTCCGGCCAACGTCCTGACTTTC

clone size: -
D gene: TRBD1
J gene: TRBJ2-7
V gene: TRBV29-1
CDR3 length: 12
CDR3 protein: CSVYRGRDEQYF
CDR3 DNA: TGCAGCGTCTACAGGGGAAGGGACGAGCAGTACTTC

clone size: -
D gene: -
J gene: TRBJ1-5
V gene: TRBV10-1
CDR3 length: 15
CDR3 protein: CASSEEGPSRTTQHF
CDR3 DNA: TGCGCCAGCAGTGAAGAGGGCCCTTCCCGAACAACCCAGCATTTT

clone size: -
D gene: -
J gene: TRBJ1-3
V gene: TRBV18
CDR3 length: 17
CDR3 protein: CASSPVGIQDSGNTIYF
CDR3 DNA: TGTGCCAGCTCACCAGTTGGGATACAGGACTCTGGAAACACCATATATTTT

clone size: -
D gene: TRBD2
J gene: TRBJ2-5
V gene: TRBV4-3
CDR3 length: 16
CDR3 protein: CASSRTSGRAQETQYF
CDR3 DNA: TGCGCCAGCAGCCGGACTAGCGGGAGGGCCCAAGAGACCCAGTACTTC

clone size: few
D gene: -
J gene: TRBJ2-3
V gene: TRBV12-3/TRBV12-4
CDR3 length: 12
CDR3 protein: CASSRGTDTQYF
CDR3 DNA: TGCGCCAGCAGCCGAGGCACAGATACGCAGTATTTT

clone size: few
D gene: -
J gene: TRBJ1-6
V gene: TRBV9
CDR3 length: 12
CDR3 protein: CASSVGFSPLHF
CDR3 DNA: TGTGCCAGCAGCGTCGGGTTCTCACCCCTCCACTTT

clone size: few
D gene: TRBD1
J gene: TRBJ2-7
V gene: TRBV3-1
CDR3 length: 14
CDR3 protein: CASSHGTGPYEQYF
CDR3 DNA: TGTGCCAGCAGCCACGGGACAGGGCCCTACGAGCAGTACTTC

clone size: -
D gene: -
J gene: TRBJ2-7
V gene: TRBV3-1
CDR3 length: 12
CDR3 protein: CASSPRAHEQYF
CDR3 DNA: TGTGCCAGCAGTCCCCGGGCCCACGAGCAGTACTTC

clone size: few
D gene: -
J gene: TRBJ2-3
V gene: TRBV4-3
CDR3 length: 17
CDR3 protein: CASSRGLQGALTDTQYF
CDR3 DNA: TGCGCCAGCAGCCGAGGCTTACAGGGAGCCCTCACAGATACGCAGTATTTT

clone size: few
D gene: -
J gene: TRBJ1-1
V gene: TRBV20-1
CDR3 length: 11
CDR3 protein: CSAQGLAEAFF
CDR3 DNA: TGCAGTGCACAAGGACTAGCTGAAGCTTTCTTT

clone size: many
D gene: -
J gene: TRBJ1-3
V gene: TRBV6-6
CDR3 length: 17
CDR3 protein: CASSPWTQLSSGNTIYF
CDR3 DNA: TGTGCCAGCAGTCCCTGGACGCAACTGAGCTCTGGAAACACCATATATTTT

clone size: -
D gene: -
J gene: TRBJ1-2
V gene: TRBV4-1
CDR3 length: 15
CDR3 protein: CASSPRTVDNYGYTF
CDR3 DNA: TGCGCCAGCAGCCCGAGGACAGTTGATAACTATGGCTACACCTTC

clone size: many
D gene: -
J gene: TRBJ1-1
V gene: TRBV7-9
CDR3 length: 9
CDR3 protein: CAAGMNAFF
CDR3 DNA: TGTGCCGCGGGAATGAACGCTTTCTTT

clone size: -
D gene: -
J gene: TRBJ2-2
V gene: TRBV6-2/TRBV6-3
CDR3 length: 16
CDR3 protein: CASSYLRAHRSGELFF
CDR3 DNA: TGTGCCAGCAGTTACCTCCGAGCTCACAGGTCCGGGGAGCTGTTTTTT

clone size: few
D gene: -
J gene: TRBJ1-4
V gene: TRBV28
CDR3 length: 15
CDR3 protein: CASSQQWMVNEKLFF
CDR3 DNA: TGTGCCAGCAGTCAACAGTGGATGGTTAATGAAAAACTGTTTTTT

clone size: once
D gene: -
J gene: TRBJ2-1
V gene: TRBV4-2
CDR3 length: 13
CDR3 protein: CASSQGLSDEQFF
CDR3 DNA: TGTGCCAGCAGCCAAGGACTGTCCGATGAGCAGTTCTTC

clone size: few
D gene: -
J gene: TRBJ1-1
V gene: TRBV7-2
CDR3 length: 15
CDR3 protein: CASIPSWGGGTEAFF
CDR3 DNA: TGTGCCAGCATCCCTAGTTGGGGGGGAGGTACTGAAGCTTTCTTT

clone size: few
D gene: TRBD2
J gene: TRBJ2-3
V gene: TRBV4-3
CDR3 length: 17
CDR3 protein: CASSQQGLAGYPDTQYF
CDR3 DNA: TGCGCCAGCAGCCAACAGGGACTAGCGGGATACCCAGATACGCAGTATTTT

clone size: -
D gene: TRBD2
J gene: TRBJ2-7
V gene: TRBV19
CDR3 length: 14
CDR3 protein: CASSSRTRAYEQYF
CDR3 DNA: TGTGCCAGTAGTTCCCGGACTAGAGCCTACGAGCAGTACTTC

clone size: few
D gene: TRBD2
J gene: TRBJ2-1
V gene: TRBV6-4
CDR3 length: 15
CDR3 protein: CASSEFLAGAGEQFF
CDR3 DNA: TGTGCCAGCAGTGAGTTCCTAGCGGGAGCAGGCGAGCAGTTCTTC

clone size: -
D gene: -
J gene: TRBJ1-2
V gene: TRBV9
CDR3 length: 13
CDR3 protein: CASSADKYYGYTF
CDR3 DNA: TGTGCCAGCAGCGCCGACAAATACTATGGCTACACCTTC

clone size: -
D gene: -
J gene: TRBJ2-7
V gene: TRBV5-1
CDR3 length: 11
CDR3 protein: CTSSGSYEQYF
CDR3 DNA: TGCACCAGCAGCGGGTCCTACGAGCAGTACTTC

clone size: -
D gene: TRBD2
J gene: TRBJ2-1
V gene: TRBV19
CDR3 length: 17
CDR3 protein: CASSIPSLAGGRNEQFF
CDR3 DNA: TGTGCCAGTAGTATCCCGTCACTAGCGGGAGGTCGTAATGAGCAGTTCTTC

clone size: many
D gene: -
J gene: TRBJ1-2
V gene: TRBV7-9
CDR3 length: 14
CDR3 protein: CASSRDQAAYGYTF
CDR3 DNA: TGTGCCAGCAGCCGGGACCAGGCCGCCTATGGCTACACCTTC

clone size: -
D gene: TRBD1
J gene: TRBJ1-5
V gene: TRBV28
CDR3 length: 16
CDR3 protein: CASSPHGTGVYQPQHF
CDR3 DNA: TGTGCCAGCAGCCCCCACGGGACAGGGGTCTATCAGCCCCAGCATTTT

clone size: -
D gene: -
J gene: TRBJ2-4
V gene: TRBV7-2
CDR3 length: 16
CDR3 protein: CASSLVRLLAKNIQYF
CDR3 DNA: TGTGCCAGCAGCTTAGTCAGGCTTTTAGCCAAAAACATTCAGTACTTC